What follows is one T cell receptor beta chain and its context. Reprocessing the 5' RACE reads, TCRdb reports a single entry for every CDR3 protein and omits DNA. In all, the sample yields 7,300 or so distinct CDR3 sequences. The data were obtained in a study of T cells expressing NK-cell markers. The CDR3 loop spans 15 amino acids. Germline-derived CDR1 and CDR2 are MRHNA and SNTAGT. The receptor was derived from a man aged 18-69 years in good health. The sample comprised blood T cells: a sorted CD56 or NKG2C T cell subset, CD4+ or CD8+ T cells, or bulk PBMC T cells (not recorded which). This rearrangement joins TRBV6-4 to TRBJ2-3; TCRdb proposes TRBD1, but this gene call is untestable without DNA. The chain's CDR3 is CASSVDPGGTDTQYF.